These 30 T cell receptor beta chains originate from one sample sequenced in a study of cytomegalovirus exposure and HLA in healthy donors. The table came from immunoSEQ multiplex PCR; TCRdb's copy has only in-frame clones and leaves some out. The sample holds 97,000 or so clones, about 90% seen once. The specimen sequenced was PBMCs. The receptors here all came from a man between 18 and 35 years old in good health and CMV-seropositive.

The genes are TRBV4-1 and TRBJ2-7, with TRBD2 as a possible D gene (5 bases). CDR1 MGHRA and CDR2 YSYEKL come from the germline V gene. The V gene lost 1 base and the J gene lost 2 bases, with 9 bases spanning the gap. The CDR3 sequence is 14 residues long. In nucleotides, the CDR3 is TGCGCCAGCAGCCAAGTCGGGAAGGCCTACGAGCAGTACTTC. As protein: CASSQVGKAYEQYF.

The chain couples TRBV5-4 to TRBJ2-5; 7 bases fit TRBD1. V gave up 4 bases and J gave up 1 base; unmatched junction bases: 4. The germline V gene encodes CDR1 SGHNT and CDR2 YYREEE (reference sequence). The CDR3 totals 14 residues. The CDR3 DNA reads as TGTGCCAGCAGCGTGACAGGGAGCCAAGAGACCCAGTACTTC. Translated, it gives CASSVTGSQETQYF.

V is TRBV18 and J is TRBJ1-5; D is unresolved. Germline assignment: CDR1 KGHSH and CDR2 LQKENI. The V gene lost 3 bases and the J gene lost 5 bases, with 8 bases spanning the gap. The CDR3 runs to 13 residues. CDR3 residues: CASSPGGDQPQHF. For the CDR3, the DNA is TGTGCCAGCTCACCCGGAGGCGATCAGCCCCAGCATTTT.

This chain links TRBV7-2 with TRBJ2-1; tentatively, D is TRBD1 (6 bases). Germline-derived CDR1 and CDR2 are SGHTA and FQGNSA. Deletions cut 4 bases from V and 8 bases from J, with 18 bases between. The CDR3 totals 15 residues. The DNA of the CDR3 is TGTGCCAGCAGCTGGACGACAGGAGCCGTAGATGAGCAGTTCTTC. As protein: CASSWTTGAVDEQFF. The whole variable domain, filled in from reference TRBV7-2 and TRBJ2-1, reads GAGVSQSPSNKVTEKGKDVELRCDPISGHTALYWYRQSLGQGLEFLIYFQGNSAPDKSGLPSDRFSAERTGGSVSTLTIQRTQQEDSAVYLCASSWTTGAVDEQFFGPGTRLTVL.

This chain joins TRBV7-2 and TRBJ2-1, with a tentative D call TRBD1 (6 bases). This CDR3 is built from 14 residues. From germline, CDR1 is SGHTA and CDR2 FQGNSA. Trimming removed 1 base from V and 5 bases from J, with 9 bases in between. This CDR3 reads CASSLVGQHNEQFF. The CDR3 coding sequence is TGTGCCAGCAGCTTAGTCGGACAGCACAATGAGCAGTTCTTC.

CDR3 amino acids: CASSLSRTGVTEQFF. The CDR3 DNA follows: TGTGCCAGCAGCTTGAGTCGGACAGGGGTTACTGAGCAGTTCTTC. The chain recombines TRBV5-4 with TRBJ2-1; TRBD1 agrees at 9 bases. In germline, CDR1 is SGHNT, CDR2 YYREEE (reference sequence). V trimming: 1 base; J trimming: 9 bases; junction bases outside the gene matches: 8. The CDR3 length is 15 residues. Based on the CDR3 plus reference TRBV5-4 and TRBJ2-1, the full variable domain is ETGVTQSPTHLIKTRGQQVTLRCSSQSGHNTVSWYQQALGQGPQFIFQYYREEENGRGNFPPRFSGLQFPNYSSELNVNALELDDSALYLCASSLSRTGVTEQFFGPGTRLTVL.

The chain employs TRBV11-3 and TRBJ2-3; D perhaps matches TRBD1 (6 bases). The V and J ends lost 1 base and 0 bases respectively, with 17 bases between them. Germline CDR1 SGHNT, CDR2 YENEEA. The CDR3 contains 18 residues. This CDR3 reads CASSLVFKGVTSTDTQYF. DNA for the CDR3: TGTGCCAGCAGCTTAGTCTTTAAGGGGGTCACTAGCACAGATACGCAGTATTTT.

The chain couples TRBV19 to TRBJ2-2; 7 bases are a match to TRBD1. Germline trimming cut 5 bases from V and 3 bases from J; bases unmatched to any gene: 6. The V gene's germline CDR1 is LNHDA and CDR2 SQIVND (reference sequence). The CDR3 has 15 amino acids. CDR3 sequence (DNA): TGTGCCAGTAGTTTAGGGGACAGCTACACCGGGGAGCTGTTTTTT. This gives the protein CASSLGDSYTGELFF.

V usage is TRBV18 and J usage is TRBJ1-4, with TRBD1 matching 7 bases. The length of the CDR3 is 16 residues. J lost 5 bases, V lost 4 bases, and 10 bases had no gene match. Germline V gene lookup returns CDR1 KGHSH and CDR2 LQKENI. The CDR3 loop reads CASSLAYGQENEKLFF. CDR3 in DNA: TGTGCCAGCTCACTCGCATACGGACAGGAAAATGAAAAACTGTTTTTT.

V usage is TRBV5-1 and J usage is TRBJ2-7, with 8 bases matching TRBD1. J gave up 3 bases and V 3 bases, and 11 bases lay outside the gene matches. The CDR3 has 16 residues. Germline assignment: CDR1 SGHRS and CDR2 YFSETQ. The CDR3 bases are TGCGCCAGCAGCTCCAAGTGGGACAGGTCAATCTACGAGCAGTACTTC. This sequence encodes CASSSKWDRSIYEQYF.

The V and J genes are TRBV29-1 and TRBJ1-2, with 9 nucleotides matching TRBD1. The CDR3 runs to 19 residues. V gave up 3 bases and J gave up 4 bases; unmatched junction bases: 21. Per the germline V gene, CDR1 is SQVTM and CDR2 is ANQGSEA. The CDR3 DNA reads TGCAGCGTTGACCGGGCCGATATAAACACGGGACAGGGCTCCTATGGCTACACCTTC. Protein: CSVDRADINTGQGSYGYTF.

The V call is TRBV29-1, the J call TRBJ2-1; 7 bases are shared with TRBD1. J was trimmed by 6 bases and V by 3 bases; bases with no gene match: 5. Germline V lookup: CDR1 SQVTM, CDR2 ANQGSEA. This CDR3 spans 13 amino acids. CDR3 sequence (DNA): TGCAGCGTTGACAGGGGGTTATTCAATGAGCAGTTCTTC. Encoded protein: CSVDRGLFNEQFF.

This clone occurred once. The CDR3, as DNA: TGTGCCACCAGCAGAGACAGGGGAATCTACGAGCAGTACTTC. Residues: CATSRDRGIYEQYF. This rearrangement joins TRBV15 to TRBJ2-7; D possibly corresponds to TRBD1 (6 bases). The V end was cut by 0 bases, the J end by 3 bases, with 9 bases between. The CDR3 is 14 residues long. Looked up from germline, CDR1 is LNHNV and CDR2 is YYDKDF (reference sequence).

The rearrangement uses TRBV9 and TRBJ2-2; D ambiguous. Trimming cost V 0 bases and J 7 bases, with 7 bases left between them. The CDR3 is 13 amino acids. Germline lookup yields CDR1 SGDLS and CDR2 YYNGEE. CDR3 bases: TGTGCCAGCAGCGTAGATTTAGTCGGGGAGCTGTTTTTT. Its protein product is CASSVDLVGELFF.

The genes are TRBV19 and TRBJ2-5, with 7 positions matching TRBD1. CDR1 and CDR2 (germline): LNHDA, SQIVND (reference sequence). The trim removed 6 bases at V and 2 bases at J, leaving 12 bases unmatched. This CDR3 comprises 16 residues. The CDR3 sequence is CASSDPGGSGQETQYF. Here the CDR3 DNA reads TGTGCCAGTAGCGACCCAGGGGGTAGTGGACAAGAGACCCAGTACTTC.

This clone was detected only once. This chain joins TRBV7-2 and TRBJ1-5; maybe TRBD1 (5 bases). The CDR3 is 17 amino acids. Trimming cost V 1 base and J 0 bases, with 13 bases left between them. Germline CDR1 is SGHTA and CDR2 is FQGNSA. The CDR3 DNA follows: TGTGCCAGCAGCTTAGAGTTGGGGGGGTTTAGCAATCAGCCCCAGCATTTT. Amino acids: CASSLELGGFSNQPQHF.

V gene TRBV5-7 combines with J gene TRBJ2-5; 14 bases match TRBD2. Being an ORF, TRBV5-7 has a function that is uncertain. The ends lost 3 bases at V and 3 bases at J; junction bases unmatched: 4. The CDR3 has 16 residues. The CDR3 reads CASSSTSGRAEETQYF. CDR3 DNA sequence: TGTGCCAGCAGCTCGACTAGCGGGAGGGCAGAAGAGACCCAGTACTTC.

This chain joins TRBV6-1 and TRBJ2-2; 9 bases agree with TRBD2. The germline CDR1 and CDR2 sequences are MNHNS and SASEGT. The CDR3 has 15 amino acids. Unmatched junction bases numbered 6, after V lost 6 bases and J lost 4 bases. Here the CDR3 reads CASRVAGVRTGELFF. CDR3 nucleotide sequence: TGTGCCAGCAGAGTAGCGGGGGTGCGCACCGGGGAGCTGTTTTTT.

The chain uses TRBV4-3 and TRBJ2-3; TRBD1 matches 9 bases. The CDR3 length is 14 residues. The ends lost 4 bases at V and 4 bases at J; junction bases unmatched: 3. CDR1 LGHNA and CDR2 YSLEER come from the germline V gene. The CDR3 sequence: CASSPGQGADTQYF. CDR3 bases: TGCGCCAGCAGCCCGGGACAGGGAGCAGATACGCAGTATTTT.

This clone was picked up one time. This sequence joins TRBV18 and TRBJ2-2; a weak D match, TRBD1 (6 bases). Trimming cost V 2 bases and J 6 bases, with 13 bases left between them. This CDR3 contains 15 residues. Germline CDR1 KGHSH, CDR2 LQKENI. CDR3 protein: CASSPGTTSPGELFF. CDR3 DNA: TGTGCCAGCTCACCAGGGACAACCTCCCCCGGGGAGCTGTTTTTT.

The rearrangement uses TRBV2 and TRBJ2-3, with 9 bases identical to TRBD1. V lost 11 bases, J lost 5 bases, and 11 bases stayed unmatched. Germline CDR1 is SNHLY and CDR2 is FYNNEI. The CDR3 totals 14 residues. The chain's CDR3 is CAGKGTGSGDTQYF. CDR3 in DNA: TGTGCCGGCAAAGGGACAGGGAGTGGAGATACGCAGTATTTT.

This sequence joins TRBV2 and TRBJ1-5, with a possible D match to TRBD1 (5 bases). V was clipped by 6 bases and J by 0 bases, with 18 bases between them. CDR3 length equals 17 residues. The V gene's germline CDR1 is SNHLY and CDR2 FYNNEI. CDR3 sequence: CASREGRAGISNQPQHF. The CDR3 DNA sequence: TGTGCCAGCAGGGAGGGCAGGGCCGGGATTAGCAATCAGCCCCAGCATTTT.

V gene TRBV7-9 combines with J gene TRBJ1-2; TRBD1 might be the D (5 bases). The CDR3 has 14 amino acids. The germline gives CDR1 SEHNR, CDR2 FQNEAQ (reference sequence). Trimming pared 5 bases from V and 5 bases from J, leaving 15 bases between. This CDR3 reads CASSALGGSYGYTF. The CDR3 DNA is TGTGCCAGCAGCGCCTTGGGGGGATCGTATGGCTACACCTTC.

A few counts support this clone. The DNA for the CDR3 is TGCGCCAGCAGCCAACTCCGGGACAGCTCCTACGAGCAGTACTTC. Translated, it gives CASSQLRDSSYEQYF. V and J are TRBV4-3 and TRBJ2-7; 7 bases line up with TRBD1. Germline trimming cut 2 bases from V and 0 bases from J; bases unmatched to any gene: 4. Germline V gives CDR1 LGHNA, CDR2 YSLEER. The length of the CDR3 is 15 residues.

The rearrangement links TRBV5-1 to TRBJ1-3; 11 nucleotides line up with TRBD1. The trim removed 4 bases at V and 2 bases at J, leaving 2 bases unmatched. Per germline, CDR1 SGHRS and CDR2 YFSETQ. CDR3 length: 15 amino acids. In nucleotides, the CDR3 is TGCGCCAGCAGCGAGGACAGGGGGCCTGGAAACACCATATATTTT. This sequence encodes CASSEDRGPGNTIYF.

The rearrangement links TRBV7-2 to TRBJ1-5; a possible D gene is TRBD1 (5 bases). The CDR3 has 14 amino acids. Per the germline V gene, CDR1 is SGHTA and CDR2 is FQGNSA. Trimming pared 0 bases from V and 6 bases from J, leaving 9 bases between. CDR3 loop: CASSLAGAAQPQHF. DNA of the CDR3: TGTGCCAGCAGCTTAGCAGGGGCTGCTCAGCCCCAGCATTTT.

The CDR3 loop reads CSVGPGMNTEAFF. The DNA of the CDR3 is TGCAGCGTTGGTCCAGGAATGAACACTGAAGCTTTCTTT. This chain links TRBV29-1 with TRBJ1-1; no clear D gene. The CDR3 length is 13 residues. The V end was cut by 4 bases, the J end by 0 bases, with 9 bases between. The germline gives CDR1 SQVTM, CDR2 ANQGSEA.

V gene TRBV7-3 combines with J gene TRBJ1-6; D is perhaps TRBD1 (5 bases). The CDR3 loop spans 17 amino acids. Germline loops: CDR1 SGHTA, CDR2 FQGTGA. Trimming cost V 1 base and J 3 bases, with 13 bases left between them. The CDR3 nucleotides read TGTGCCAGCAGCTTAAGGGAGGCCAGGGACTATAATTCACCCCTCCACTTT. Its protein product is CASSLREARDYNSPLHF.

The table lists this clone with a count of one. The J gene is TRBJ2-7, the V gene TRBV28, with D possibly being TRBD2 (7 bases). Germline loops: CDR1 MDHEN, CDR2 SYDVKM. This CDR3 is 17 amino acids long. V dropped 4 bases and J dropped 4 bases, with 23 bases sitting between them. CDR3 residues: CASSSPRGGAQAYEQYF. As DNA, the CDR3 is TGTGCCAGCAGTTCGCCGCGAGGGGGGGCGCAAGCATACGAGCAGTACTTC. Filled out from reference TRBV28 and TRBJ2-7, the complete variable domain reads DVKVTQSSRYLVKRTGEKVFLECVQDMDHENMFWYRQDPGLGLRLIYFSYDVKMKEKGDIPEGYSVSREKKERFSLILESASTNQTSMYLCASSSPRGGAQAYEQYFGPGTRLTVT.

CDR3 sequence: CASSWRGQDGYTF. The CDR3 coding sequence is TGTGCCAGCAGCTGGAGGGGACAGGATGGCTACACCTTC. The chain is built from TRBV7-2 and TRBJ1-2, with 8 bases matching TRBD1. CDR1 and CDR2 from the germline V gene are SGHTA and FQGNSA. CDR3 length: 13 residues. V shed 4 bases, J shed 6 bases, and the junction held 4 bases outside the gene matches. Full variable domain (remainder filled in from reference TRBV7-2 and TRBJ1-2): GAGVSQSPSNKVTEKGKDVELRCDPISGHTALYWYRQSLGQGLEFLIYFQGNSAPDKSGLPSDRFSAERTGGSVSTLTIQRTQQEDSAVYLCASSWRGQDGYTFGSGTRLTVV.